This is a list of T cell receptor beta chains from one sample in a study of CD8+ T cells in alopecia areata. The protocol was immunoSEQ multiplex PCR, while the TCRdb copy is restricted to in-frame clones and leaves out a portion. The sample consists of fewer than 90,000 clones, roughly 51% of them appearing once. Material: NKG2D-high CD8+ T cells sorted from blood. Every receptor here comes from a human donor with alopecia areata. CDR3s include the opening cysteine and the closing phenylalanine or tryptophan. Clone sizes are given selectively: once, few, many, or a class where the clone is expanded.

J gene	clone size	V gene	CDR3 protein
TRBJ2-2	few	TRBV4-3	CASSPTGGGELFF
TRBJ2-5	once	TRBV4-1	CASSQDRETQYF
TRBJ1-2	-	TRBV27	CASSFGQAEYGYTF
TRBJ1-1	-	TRBV29-1	CSVSTGEMGTEAFF
TRBJ2-7	-	TRBV5-1	CASSAEFYEQYF
TRBJ2-3	few	TRBV28	CASSTYAPLIGIRSTDTQYF
TRBJ1-3	-	TRBV29-1	CSVDGSGNTIYF
TRBJ1-1	-	TRBV4-1	CASSQVTGNTEAFF
TRBJ2-1	-	TRBV29-1	CSVEHAGAYNEQFF
TRBJ2-6	few	TRBV9	CASSVGDSGANVLTF
TRBJ2-1	-	TRBV29-1	CSVEDLHRREQFF
TRBJ2-1	-	TRBV7-9	CASSLGAAVDYNEQFF
TRBJ1-2	-	TRBV29-1	CSVEVGGRAVYGYTF
TRBJ1-1	-	TRBV4-1	CASSQAGGNTEAFF
TRBJ1-5	-	TRBV27	CASRVSGSNQPQHF
TRBJ2-1	-	TRBV5-1	CASCRAREGLDEQFF
TRBJ2-3	-	TRBV10-1	CASSRDISSDTQYF
TRBJ2-7	few	TRBV29-1	CSVYGGSTYEQYF
TRBJ2-4	-	TRBV5-4	CASSPDRGDSKNIQYF
TRBJ2-4	once	TRBV5-6	CASSERTGGEDIQYF
TRBJ2-5	-	TRBV2	CASSEPSGGAGETQYF
TRBJ1-1	-	TRBV4-1	CASSQVTDMNTEAFF
TRBJ1-1	-	TRBV9	CASSAGTVNTEAFF
TRBJ2-3	once	TRBV9	CASSLEGVTDTQYF
TRBJ2-7	few	TRBV5-1	CASSLVQVGGEQYF
TRBJ2-2	-	TRBV29-1	CSVERGTDGELFF
TRBJ2-5	large	TRBV28	CASTPFSPGETQYF
TRBJ2-2	-	TRBV27	CASSSGTGMELFF
TRBJ1-3	few	TRBV9	CASSVTASGNTIYF
TRBJ2-2	-	TRBV2	CASRRVSGELFF
TRBJ1-6	few	TRBV29-1	CSVRTGAESPLHF
TRBJ2-3	few	TRBV13	CASSLRTGYTDTQYF
TRBJ2-5	-	TRBV21-1	CASTPSTGPRETQYF
TRBJ2-5	-	TRBV10-2	CASSEILAETQYF
TRBJ1-2	-	TRBV7-2	CASSTARGLYAGYGYTF
TRBJ1-4	few	TRBV28	CASTLGTAREKLFF
TRBJ2-7	-	TRBV29-1	CSVGGLAGEVEQYF
TRBJ2-7	-	TRBV5-4	CASSLRGSYEQYF
TRBJ2-7	few	TRBV9	CASSVEGGADQDEQYF
TRBJ2-7	-	TRBV30	CAWSGTEQYF
TRBJ2-7	few	TRBV2	CASSVFGGYEQYF
TRBJ1-6	few	TRBV28	CAVIGSISDSPLHF
TRBJ2-1	few	TRBV5-1	CASSAYNEQFF
TRBJ1-3	few	TRBV30	CAFEPSTRNTIYF
TRBJ2-5	few	TRBV7-9	CASRPRDPSHGETQYF
TRBJ2-5	few	TRBV7-9	CASRIQGQETQYF
TRBJ1-2	few	TRBV27	CASSWERTGNYGYTF
TRBJ2-1	-	TRBV30	CAWSVLGALYNEQFF
TRBJ1-2	once	TRBV28	CASSVQGPGYGYTF
TRBJ2-7	-	TRBV4-1	CASSQVRGHEQYF
TRBJ2-3	-	TRBV7-3	CASSLTGTDTQYF
TRBJ2-3	-	TRBV9	CASSVGGTADTQYF
TRBJ2-7	few	TRBV28	CATAEAYEQYF
-	-	TRBV29-1	CSVEVAGQTYEQYF
TRBJ2-7	-	TRBV5-4	CASSLAGNEQYF
TRBJ1-1	few	TRBV5-1	CASRMDREVEAFF
TRBJ2-7	-	TRBV28	CASSPPGVGPRGYEQYF